These T cell receptor beta chains were read from a single sample in a study of blood T cells in healthy people across ages. TCRdb ran MiXCR on the 5' RACE reads and lists one entry per CDR3 protein. The table lists approximately 1,100,000 distinct CDR3 sequences, roughly 45% of them singletons. What was sequenced was blood. The source is a woman aged 55-69 years in good health. The CDR3 runs from the conserved cysteine through the conserved F or W. D genes are given only for firm matches. Size is omitted from some rows. Given values are once, few, many or a class for expanded clones.

j_gene	v_gene	d_gene	len	abundance	CDR3nt	CDR3aa
TRBJ2-3	TRBV20-1	NA	12	few	TGCAGTGAAAGCCCCAGGGCAGATACGCAGTATTTT	CSESPRADTQYF
TRBJ1-2	TRBV3-1	NA	13	NA	TGTGCCAGCAGCCAAGGGCAGGCTTATGGCTACACCTTC	CASSQGQAYGYTF
TRBJ2-7	TRBV7-8	NA	11	NA	TGTGCCAGCAGTACAGACAGACCCCAGTACTTC	CASSTDRPQYF
TRBJ2-1	TRBV30	NA	17	few	TGTGCCTGGAAGAGGGAGAACATGGGTAAGGGGACTAATGAGCAGTTCTTC	CAWKRENMGKGTNEQFF
TRBJ1-6	TRBV9	NA	15	NA	TGTGCCAGCAGCGTAGCGCAGGGGAGGAATTCACCCCTCCACTTT	CASSVAQGRNSPLHF
TRBJ1-2	TRBV29-1	NA	13	many	TGCAGCGTTGAGGGCAGGGGTGACTATGGCTACACCTTC	CSVEGRGDYGYTF
TRBJ2-1	TRBV25-1	NA	16	NA	TGTGCCATCAGTGAAAAACACCCAATTCAGTCCGATGAGCAGTTCTTC	CAISEKHPIQSDEQFF
TRBJ2-5	TRBV7-2	NA	14	NA	TGTGCCAGCAGCACCCGGCTAGCGTGGGAGACCCAGTACTTC	CASSTRLAWETQYF
TRBJ2-1	TRBV5-1	TRBD1	16	NA	TGCGCCAGCAGCTTGTCCGGGACAGGGACCTGCAATGAGCAGTTCTTC	CASSLSGTGTCNEQFF
TRBJ1-1	TRBV4-1	NA	19	NA	TGCGCCAGCAGCCAAGACCCTCCTGGTTCCGGGGCTGACCACACTGAAGCTTTCTTT	CASSQDPPGSGADHTEAFF
TRBJ1-5	TRBV29-1	NA	19	many	TGCAGCGCCCGGGGACCTTTGGGAAACAGGGATCTCGATAATCAGCCCCAGCATTTT	CSARGPLGNRDLDNQPQHF
TRBJ1-2	TRBV29-1	TRBD1	12	NA	TGCAGTGGAGGACAGGGGGCTTCCGACTACACCTTC	CSGGQGASDYTF
TRBJ2-1	TRBV27	NA	16	NA	TGTGCCAGCAGTTCCCGGACTGCTAGCTCCTACAATGAGCAGTTCTTC	CASSSRTASSYNEQFF
TRBJ2-1	TRBV7-2	TRBD2	13	few	TGTGCCTCAAAACTAGCGGGTTGGGATGAGCAGTTCTTC	CASKLAGWDEQFF
TRBJ2-3	TRBV20-1	TRBD2	16	NA	TGCAGTGCTAGTAGGACTAGCGGGGATAGCACAGATACGCAGTATTTT	CSASRTSGDSTDTQYF
TRBJ2-7	TRBV6-5	TRBD2	16	NA	TGTGCCAGTAGTTTGGGACTAGCGGGCCTAACCTACGAGCAGTACTTC	CASSLGLAGLTYEQYF
TRBJ1-1	TRBV20-1	NA	15	NA	TGCAGTGCTAGAGGGTTTTCAGGGATGGGAACTGAAGCTTTCTTT	CSARGFSGMGTEAFF
TRBJ2-7	TRBV30	NA	16	NA	TGTGCCTGGACCCCCCAATTGTCGGGACCAGCCTACGAGCAGTACTTC	CAWTPQLSGPAYEQYF
TRBJ1-5	TRBV27	NA	16	few	TGTGCCAGCACCCCCAGGGCCGCAGATAGCAATCAGCCCCAGCATTTT	CASTPRAADSNQPQHF
TRBJ2-7	TRBV6-2/TRBV6-3	TRBD1	14	many	TGTGCCAGCAGCCCTGACAGGGTCTCCTACGAGCAGTACTTC	CASSPDRVSYEQYF
TRBJ2-7	TRBV29-1	NA	12	few	TGCAGCGTCATGGCGCAGACGTACGAGCAGTACTTC	CSVMAQTYEQYF
TRBJ1-5	TRBV7-2	NA	13	NA	TGTGCCAGCAGCTCCAACGTAGATCAGCCCCAGCATTTT	CASSSNVDQPQHF
TRBJ2-5	TRBV28	NA	14	few	TGTGCCAGCAGTTTAGGCGCTTCCCGGGAGACCCAGTACTTC	CASSLGASRETQYF
TRBJ2-5	TRBV4-1	TRBD2	16	NA	TGCGCCAGCAGCCAAGAATGGGCTAGCGGGAGAGAGACCCAGTACTTC	CASSQEWASGRETQYF
TRBJ2-1	TRBV20-1	TRBD2	15	NA	TGCAGTGCTAGCGATAGACTAGCGGACTACAATGAGCAGTTCTTC	CSASDRLADYNEQFF